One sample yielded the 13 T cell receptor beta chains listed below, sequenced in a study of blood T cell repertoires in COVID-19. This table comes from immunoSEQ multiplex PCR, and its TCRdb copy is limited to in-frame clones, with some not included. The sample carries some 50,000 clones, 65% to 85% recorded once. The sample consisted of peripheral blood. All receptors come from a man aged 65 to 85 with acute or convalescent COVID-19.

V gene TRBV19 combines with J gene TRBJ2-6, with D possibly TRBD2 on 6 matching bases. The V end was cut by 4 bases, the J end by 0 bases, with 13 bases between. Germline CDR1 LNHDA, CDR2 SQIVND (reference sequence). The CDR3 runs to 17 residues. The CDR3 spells CASSTSSGSSGANVLTF. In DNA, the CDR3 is TGTGCCAGTAGTACATCTTCCGGGAGCTCTGGGGCCAACGTCCTGACTTTC.

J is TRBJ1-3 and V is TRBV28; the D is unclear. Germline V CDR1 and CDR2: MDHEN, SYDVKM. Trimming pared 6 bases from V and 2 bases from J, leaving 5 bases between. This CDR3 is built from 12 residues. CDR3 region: CASRRAGNTIYF. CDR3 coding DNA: TGTGCCAGCAGGCGGGCTGGAAACACCATATATTTT.

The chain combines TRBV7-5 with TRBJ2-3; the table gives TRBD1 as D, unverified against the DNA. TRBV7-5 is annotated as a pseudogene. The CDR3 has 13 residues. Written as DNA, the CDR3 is TGTGTCAGAAGTTGCACATGCACAGATACGCAGTATTTT. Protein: CVRSCTCTDTQYF.

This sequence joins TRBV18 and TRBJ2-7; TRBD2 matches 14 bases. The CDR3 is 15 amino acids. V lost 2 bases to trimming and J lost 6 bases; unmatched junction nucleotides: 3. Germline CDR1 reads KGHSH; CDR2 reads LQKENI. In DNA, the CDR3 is TGTGCCAGCTCACCAGGGACTAGCGGGAGTGGCGAGCAGTACTTC. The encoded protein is CASSPGTSGSGEQYF.

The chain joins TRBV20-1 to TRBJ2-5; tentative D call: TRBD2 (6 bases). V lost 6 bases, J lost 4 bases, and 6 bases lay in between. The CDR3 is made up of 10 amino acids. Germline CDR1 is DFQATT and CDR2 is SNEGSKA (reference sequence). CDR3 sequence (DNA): TGCAGTGCCGGGGGAGAGACCCAGTACTTC. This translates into CSAGGETQYF.

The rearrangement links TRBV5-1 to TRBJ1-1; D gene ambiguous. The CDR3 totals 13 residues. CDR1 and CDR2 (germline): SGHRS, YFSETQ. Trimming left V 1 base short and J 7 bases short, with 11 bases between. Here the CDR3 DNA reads TGCGCCAGCAGCTTGCGGGATCGGGGTGAAGCTTTCTTT. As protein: CASSLRDRGEAFF.

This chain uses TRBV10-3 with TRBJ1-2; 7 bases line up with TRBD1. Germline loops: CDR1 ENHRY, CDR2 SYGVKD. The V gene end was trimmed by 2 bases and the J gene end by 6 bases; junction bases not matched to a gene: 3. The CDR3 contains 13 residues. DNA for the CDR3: TGTGCCATCAGTGAGGAGGGGGCCGATGGCTACACCTTC. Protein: CAISEEGADGYTF.

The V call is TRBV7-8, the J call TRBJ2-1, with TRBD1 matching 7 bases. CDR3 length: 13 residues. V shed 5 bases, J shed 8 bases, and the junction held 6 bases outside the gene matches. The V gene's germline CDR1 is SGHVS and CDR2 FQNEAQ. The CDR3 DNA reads TGTGCCAGCAGCCCTGAGGGGGCATATGAGCAGTTCTTC. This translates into CASSPEGAYEQFF.

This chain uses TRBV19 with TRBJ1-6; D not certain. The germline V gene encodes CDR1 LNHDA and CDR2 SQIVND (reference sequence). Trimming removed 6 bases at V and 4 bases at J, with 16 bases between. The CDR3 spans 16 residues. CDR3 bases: TGTGCCAGTAGGGATATGCGACTGACGTATAATTCACCCCTCCACTTT. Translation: CASRDMRLTYNSPLHF.

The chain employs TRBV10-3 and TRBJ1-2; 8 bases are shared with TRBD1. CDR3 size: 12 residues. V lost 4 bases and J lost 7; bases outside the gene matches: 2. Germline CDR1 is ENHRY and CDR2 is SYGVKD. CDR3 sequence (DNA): TGTGCCATCAGTGGGGACAGGAGTGGCTACACCTTC. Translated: CAISGDRSGYTF.

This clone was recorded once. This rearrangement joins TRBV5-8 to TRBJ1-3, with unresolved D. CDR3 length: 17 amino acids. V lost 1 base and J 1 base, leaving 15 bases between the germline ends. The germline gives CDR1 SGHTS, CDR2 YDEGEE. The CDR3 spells CASSLLSGSWSGNTIYF. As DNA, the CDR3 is TGTGCCAGCAGCTTGTTGTCGGGGTCTTGGTCTGGAAACACCATATATTTT.

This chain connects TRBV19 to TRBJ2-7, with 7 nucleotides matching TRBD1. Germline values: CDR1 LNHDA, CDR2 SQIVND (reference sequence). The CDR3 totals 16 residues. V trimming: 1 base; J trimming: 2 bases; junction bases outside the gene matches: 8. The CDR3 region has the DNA TGTGCCAGTAGTATAGGAGGCGGACAGGCAACCTACGAGCAGTACTTC. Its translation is CASSIGGGQATYEQYF. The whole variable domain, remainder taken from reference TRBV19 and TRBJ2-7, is DGGITQSPKYLFRKEGQNVTLSCEQNLNHDAMYWYRQDPGQGLRLIYYSQIVNDFQKGDIAEGYSVSREKKESFPLTVTSAQKNPTAFYLCASSIGGGQATYEQYFGPGTRLTVT.

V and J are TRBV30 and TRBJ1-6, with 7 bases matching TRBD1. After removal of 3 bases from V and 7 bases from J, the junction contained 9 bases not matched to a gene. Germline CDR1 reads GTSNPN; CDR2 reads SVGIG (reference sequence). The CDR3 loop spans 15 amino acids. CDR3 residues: CAWSTGARGNSPLHF. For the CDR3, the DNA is TGTGCCTGGAGCACGGGGGCCAGGGGGAATTCACCCCTCCACTTT. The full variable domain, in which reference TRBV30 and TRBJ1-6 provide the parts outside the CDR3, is SQTIHQWPATLVQPVGSPLSLECTVEGTSNPNLYWYRQAAGRGLQLLFYSVGIGQISSEVPQNLSASRPQDRQFILSSKKLLLSDSGFYLCAWSTGARGNSPLHFGNGTRLTVT.